These 18 T cell receptor beta chains were sequenced from one sample in a study of cytomegalovirus exposure and HLA in healthy donors (dated by TCRdb to 2016 to 2017). Library construction relied on the immunoSEQ multiplex PCR assay. TCRdb mirrors the immuneACCESS table, restricted to in-frame sequences. Some clones are absent from its copies; in checked studies, under half trace to an unresolved V gene, and the reason for the others is unknown. For this sample the table gives 80,000 or so clones, of which roughly 96% were detected only once. The leading ten clones occupy around 0.69% of the sample. The sequenced material came from PBMCs. All receptors come from a woman younger than 35 in good health and CMV-seronegative.

This chain links TRBV30 with TRBJ1-2, with unresolved D. Germline assignment: CDR1 GTSNPN and CDR2 SVGIG (reference sequence). This CDR3 contains 14 residues. V was trimmed by 0 bases and J by 4 bases, leaving 12 bases between them. The DNA of the CDR3 is TGTGCCTGGAGTGTACACAGCCTGAGCTATGGCTACACCTTC. It translates to CAWSVHSLSYGYTF.

This clone was found once. The chain carries TRBV11-2 and TRBJ1-4, with D possibly TRBD1 on 6 matching bases. V was cut by 7 bases and J by 5 bases, with 17 bases left in between. The germline CDR1 and CDR2 sequences are SGHAT and FQNNGV. This CDR3 is built from 15 residues. CDR3 DNA sequence: TGTGCCAGCACCCCGTCCGGGACACCGAATGAAAAACTGTTTTTT. Its translation: CASTPSGTPNEKLFF.

The genes are TRBV9 and TRBJ2-1; D call uncertain. This CDR3 has 15 residues. The V and J ends lost 0 bases and 5 bases respectively, with 12 bases between them. Germline values: CDR1 SGDLS, CDR2 YYNGEE. Here the CDR3 DNA reads TGTGCCAGCAGCGTAGTTGGCGGAGTAAACAATGAGCAGTTCTTC. It codes for CASSVVGGVNNEQFF.

The chain is built from TRBV5-4 and TRBJ1-2; 7 nucleotides align to TRBD1. The CDR3 is 14 residues long. CDR1 SGHNT and CDR2 YYREEE come from the germline V gene (reference sequence). J was trimmed by 3 bases and V by 3 bases; bases with no gene match: 5. The CDR3: CASSWTGSDYGYTF. CDR3 nucleotides: TGTGCCAGCAGCTGGACAGGTTCGGACTATGGCTACACCTTC. Full variable domain (outside the CDR3, taken from reference TRBV5-4 and TRBJ1-2): ETGVTQSPTHLIKTRGQQVTLRCSSQSGHNTVSWYQQALGQGPQFIFQYYREEENGRGNFPPRFSGLQFPNYSSELNVNALELDDSALYLCASSWTGSDYGYTFGSGTRLTVV.

J is TRBJ2-7 and V is TRBV5-1; 8 nucleotides align to TRBD1. Trimming at V came to 0 bases and at J to 0 bases, leaving 2 bases not matched to a gene. In germline, CDR1 is SGHRS, CDR2 YFSETQ. The CDR3 sequence is 15 residues long. As DNA, the CDR3 is TGCGCCAGCAGCTTGGGGGGACAGGCCTCCTACGAGCAGTACTTC. This sequence encodes CASSLGGQASYEQYF. Full variable domain (outside the CDR3, taken from reference TRBV5-1 and TRBJ2-7): KAGVTQTPRYLIKTRGQQVTLSCSPISGHRSVSWYQQTPGQGLQFLFEYFSETQRNKGNFPGRFSGRQFSNSRSEMNVSTLELGDSALYLCASSLGGQASYEQYFGPGTRLTVT.

The V gene is TRBV19, the J gene TRBJ1-1, with D unclear. Germline lookup yields CDR1 LNHDA and CDR2 SQIVND (reference sequence). Trimming shortened V by 3 bases and J by 2 bases, and 10 bases separated the two germline ends. This CDR3 has 14 amino acids. Here the CDR3 reads CASSIPVDNTEAFF. The CDR3, as DNA: TGTGCCAGTAGTATCCCGGTCGATAACACTGAAGCTTTCTTT. Full variable domain (outside the CDR3, taken from reference TRBV19 and TRBJ1-1): DGGITQSPKYLFRKEGQNVTLSCEQNLNHDAMYWYRQDPGQGLRLIYYSQIVNDFQKGDIAEGYSVSREKKESFPLTVTSAQKNPTAFYLCASSIPVDNTEAFFGQGTRLTVV.

The rearrangement uses TRBV7-9 and TRBJ2-7, with 7 bases identical to TRBD2. The V gene end was trimmed by 7 bases and the J gene end by 3 bases; junction bases not matched to a gene: 6. CDR1 and CDR2 (germline): SEHNR, FQNEAQ (reference sequence). The CDR3 contains 13 residues. This CDR3 is CASNPREGYEQYF. The CDR3, as DNA: TGTGCCAGCAATCCCAGGGAGGGCTACGAGCAGTACTTC.

J is TRBJ2-2 and V is TRBV7-6; possibly TRBD2 for D (7 bases). V lost 5 bases, J lost 7 bases, and 17 bases lay in between. Germline V CDR1 and CDR2: SGHVS, FNYEAQ. This CDR3 is built from 15 residues. This chain's CDR3 is CASSRGGAGDGELFF. CDR3 sequence (DNA): TGTGCCAGCAGCCGAGGGGGGGCCGGGGACGGGGAGCTGTTTTTT.

J is TRBJ2-5 and V is TRBV10-2; 10 bases match TRBD2. Germline lookup yields CDR1 WSHSY and CDR2 SAAADI. The J segment lost 5 bases and the V segment lost 5 bases, leaving 5 bases of the junction unmatched. The CDR3 contains 14 residues. CDR3 in amino acids: CASSLAGGGETQYF. The CDR3 DNA reads as TGCGCCAGCAGTTTAGCGGGAGGAGGGGAGACCCAGTACTTC.

V gene TRBV5-4 combines with J gene TRBJ2-7; 9 bases align to TRBD1. Unmatched junction bases numbered 5, after V lost 4 bases and J lost 0 bases. This CDR3 spans 15 amino acids. In germline, CDR1 is SGHNT, CDR2 YYREEE (reference sequence). The CDR3 region is CASSLNRGPSYEQYF. CDR3 DNA: TGTGCCAGCAGCCTAAACAGGGGGCCCTCCTACGAGCAGTACTTC.

V usage is TRBV5-8 and J usage is TRBJ2-1; 10 positions agree with TRBD2. The CDR3 loop spans 17 amino acids. The germline CDR1 and CDR2 sequences are SGHTS and YDEGEE. After removal of 0 bases from V and 0 bases from J, the junction contained 3 bases not matched to a gene. The CDR3 loop reads CASSLGTSGSSYNEQFF. In nucleotides, the CDR3 is TGTGCCAGCAGCTTGGGGACTAGCGGAAGCTCCTACAATGAGCAGTTCTTC.

The chain joins TRBV5-6 to TRBJ2-1, with 8 bases fitting TRBD2. The germline V gene has CDR1 SGHDT and CDR2 YYEEEE. The CDR3 covers 15 residues. With 1 base clipped from V and 6 bases from J, the junction kept 6 bases outside the gene matches. The CDR3 nucleotides read TGTGCCAGCAGCTTGAGGGCGGGAGGCGGCAATGAGCAGTTCTTC. It specifies CASSLRAGGGNEQFF.

DNA of the CDR3: TGCGCCAGCAGCTTGGAGGCAGCAGGGCAGGGGGGGGCCAACGTCCTGACTTTC. Protein product: CASSLEAAGQGGANVLTF. The V gene is TRBV5-1, the J gene TRBJ2-6; tentative D call: TRBD1 (6 bases). In germline, CDR1 is SGHRS, CDR2 YFSETQ. This CDR3 contains 18 residues. With 0 bases removed from V and 4 bases from J, the gap between germline ends came to 17 bases.

The CDR3 region has the DNA TGTGCCAGCAGCCACGGGACAGGCGCAACCCAAGAGACCCAGTACTTC. It translates to CASSHGTGATQETQYF. V and J are TRBV5-8 and TRBJ2-5; the match to TRBD1 covers 8 bases. CDR3 size: 16 residues. Unmatched junction bases numbered 9, after V lost 4 bases and J lost 1 base. The germline V gene has CDR1 SGHTS and CDR2 YDEGEE.

This chain uses TRBV9 with TRBJ2-7; no clear D gene. The CDR3 totals 13 residues. Trimming stripped 0 bases from V and 2 bases from J, with 6 bases between. CDR1 and CDR2 (germline): SGDLS, YYNGEE. The CDR3 nucleotides are TGTGCCAGCAGCGTAGGGCAAACCTACGAGCAGTACTTC. Translation gives CASSVGQTYEQYF.

This clone appeared once. The chain links TRBV7-7 to TRBJ2-5, with D maybe TRBD1 (6 bases). Trimming stripped 5 bases from V and 2 bases from J, with 15 bases between. The CDR3 is 15 amino acids. Germline-derived CDR1 and CDR2 are SSHAT and FNYEAQ (reference sequence). The CDR3 DNA sequence: TGTGCCAGCAGCCCACAACAGGGCGTACAAGAGACCCAGTACTTC. Protein sequence: CASSPQQGVQETQYF. Complete variable domain (other parts from reference TRBV7-7 and TRBJ2-5): GAGVSQSPRYKVTKRGQDVTLRCDPISSHATLYWYQQALGQGPEFLTYFNYEAQPDKSGLPSDRFSAERPEGSISTLTIQRTEQRDSAMYRCASSPQQGVQETQYFGPGTRLLVL.

The chain employs TRBV6-5 and TRBJ1-2, with D possibly matching TRBD1 (5 bases). V was cut by 0 bases and J by 7 bases, with 15 bases left in between. The germline V gene has CDR1 MNHEY and CDR2 SVGAGI. There are 15 residues in the CDR3. CDR3 sequence reads: CASSYSTQGRLGYTF. The DNA of the CDR3 is TGTGCCAGCAGTTACTCGACCCAGGGTCGCCTTGGCTACACCTTC.

V is TRBV2 and J is TRBJ2-7; TRBD1 matches at 8 bases. This CDR3 has 15 residues. The germline V gene has CDR1 SNHLY and CDR2 FYNNEI. V gave up 6 bases and J gave up 4 bases; unmatched junction bases: 11. CDR3 nucleotide sequence: TGTGCCAGCAGCGAGGGACAGGCTGGGGCTTACGAGCAGTACTTC. It yields the protein CASSEGQAGAYEQYF.